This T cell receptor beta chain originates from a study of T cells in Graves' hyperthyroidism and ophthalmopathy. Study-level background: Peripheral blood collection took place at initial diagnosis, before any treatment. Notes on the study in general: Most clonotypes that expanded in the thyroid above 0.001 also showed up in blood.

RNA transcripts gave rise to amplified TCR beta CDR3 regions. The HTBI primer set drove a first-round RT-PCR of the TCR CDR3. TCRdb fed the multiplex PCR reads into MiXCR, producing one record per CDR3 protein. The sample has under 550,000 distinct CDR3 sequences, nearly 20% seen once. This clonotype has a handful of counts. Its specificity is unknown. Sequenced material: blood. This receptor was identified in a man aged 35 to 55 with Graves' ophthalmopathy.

The CDR3 nucleotides read TGTGCCAGCAGAGCCGGACAGGGTCGTAATTCACCCCTCCACTTT. It encodes CASRAGQGRNSPLHF. The chain employs TRBV6-1 and TRBJ1-6; 8 bases line up with TRBD1. This CDR3 has 15 residues. The germline CDR1 and CDR2 sequences are MNHNS and SASEGT. The V and J ends lost 6 bases and 6 bases, in that order; junction bases with no gene match: 7.